The subject of this entry is one TCR beta chain. What it recognizes is unknown. Germline CDR1 reads KGHSH; CDR2 reads LQKENI. J lost 5 bases, V lost 8 bases, and 12 bases had no gene match. This CDR3 region has 14 residues. These data belong to a study of cytomegalovirus exposure and HLA in healthy donors. Findings and caveats of the study: For most TCR beta V segments, an earlier analysis put the productive rate at about 87% or about 30% of the time.

A multiplex PCR was run with 60 Vbeta primers and 13 Jbeta primers. Repertoires were generated with immunoSEQ multiplex PCR, while TCRdb's copy carries only in-frame clones and drops some. The repertoire has approximately 140,000 clones, approximately 73% of them found once; the top ten carry roughly an eighth. This chain connects TRBV18 to TRBJ2-7; 7 bases map to TRBD1. The clonotype comes from a human donor in good health. The sample comprised PBMCs. CDR3: CASKFSGGKDEQYF. For the CDR3, the DNA is TGTGCCAGCAAATTCTCAGGGGGTAAGGACGAGCAGTACTTC.